These T cell receptor beta chains were read from a single sample in a study of glioma-infiltrating T cells. TCRdb analysed the multiplex PCR reads with MiXCR anew, one entry per CDR3 protein. The profile shows about 140,000 distinct CDR3 sequences, around 40% of them singletons. The sequencing sample was made of glioma tissue, nonneoplastic brain tissue, or PBMCs (not recorded which). The receptors stem from a human donor with low-grade glioma or glioblastoma, undergoing nonglioma brain surgery, or in good health (not recorded which). Both conserved end residues are part of each CDR3. Each record gives: D gene, clone size, V gene, J gene, CDR3 DNA, CDR3 protein. A D gene is named only where the DNA matches it firmly. The size entry is marked missing in some rows and otherwise reads once, few, many or a size class.

d_gene: NA
abundance: NA
v_gene: TRBV27
j_gene: TRBJ2-5
CDR3nt: TGTGCCAGCAGTTTTGGGGAGGCCCAGTACTTC
CDR3aa: CASSFGEAQYF

d_gene: NA
abundance: NA
v_gene: TRBV20-1
j_gene: TRBJ2-7
CDR3nt: TGCAGTGCTAGTTCCTACGAGCAGTACTTC
CDR3aa: CSASSYEQYF

d_gene: TRBD2
abundance: NA
v_gene: TRBV7-2
j_gene: TRBJ2-3
CDR3nt: TGTGCCAGCAGCCGGGGGACTAGAAGTTCGGATACGCAGTATTTT
CDR3aa: CASSRGTRSSDTQYF

d_gene: TRBD1
abundance: NA
v_gene: TRBV6-1
j_gene: TRBJ2-7
CDR3nt: TGTGCCAGCAGTTCCGTGGGGTCAGGGGGCGACGAGCAGTACTTC
CDR3aa: CASSSVGSGGDEQYF

d_gene: TRBD1
abundance: NA
v_gene: TRBV28
j_gene: TRBJ1-5
CDR3nt: TGTGCCAGCAGTTTGCCCGGACAGGGTGGGGGGCAGCCCCAGCATTTT
CDR3aa: CASSLPGQGGGQPQHF

d_gene: NA
abundance: NA
v_gene: TRBV6-6
j_gene: TRBJ2-1
CDR3nt: TGTGCCAGCAGTTACTCCTCTCTCCCAAGCTCCTACAATGAGCAGTTCTTC
CDR3aa: CASSYSSLPSSYNEQFF

d_gene: NA
abundance: NA
v_gene: TRBV11-2
j_gene: TRBJ1-1
CDR3nt: TGTGCCAGCAGCGCCCAGACGACAGAGAACACTGAAGCTTTCTTT
CDR3aa: CASSAQTTENTEAFF

d_gene: NA
abundance: NA
v_gene: TRBV6-1
j_gene: TRBJ1-4
CDR3nt: TGTGCCAGCAGCCCCGGGACGGATCATAATGAAGAACTGTTTTTT
CDR3aa: CASSPGTDHNEELFF

d_gene: NA
abundance: NA
v_gene: TRBV19
j_gene: TRBJ2-3
CDR3nt: TGTGCCAGTAGTATAGGGGCCCGGGGAGATACGCAGTATTTT
CDR3aa: CASSIGARGDTQYF

d_gene: TRBD2
abundance: NA
v_gene: TRBV27
j_gene: TRBJ2-3
CDR3nt: TGTGCCAGCAGTTGGACTAGCCGTTCGAACACAGATACGCAGTATTTT
CDR3aa: CASSWTSRSNTDTQYF

d_gene: NA
abundance: NA
v_gene: TRBV15
j_gene: TRBJ2-1
CDR3nt: TGTGCCGCCAGCAGAGGGTATGTGACACAGATCTCCTACAATGAGCAGTTCTTC
CDR3aa: CAASRGYVTQISYNEQFF

d_gene: NA
abundance: NA
v_gene: TRBV7-9
j_gene: TRBJ1-6
CDR3nt: TGTGCCAGCAGCTTAGGGGTAATCTCACCCCTCCACTTT
CDR3aa: CASSLGVISPLHF

d_gene: NA
abundance: NA
v_gene: TRBV10-2
j_gene: TRBJ1-1
CDR3nt: TGCGCCAGCAGTGAATTGGGCAGGATGGCTTTCTTT
CDR3aa: CASSELGRMAFF

d_gene: TRBD2
abundance: NA
v_gene: TRBV6-1
j_gene: TRBJ2-7
CDR3nt: TGTGCCAGCACGCTAGCGGGTGGCTCCTACGAGCAGTACTTC
CDR3aa: CASTLAGGSYEQYF

d_gene: NA
abundance: NA
v_gene: TRBV28
j_gene: TRBJ1-1
CDR3nt: TGTGCCAGCAGACTCGTTGGGGGCACTGAAGCTTTCTTT
CDR3aa: CASRLVGGTEAFF

d_gene: NA
abundance: NA
v_gene: TRBV20-1
j_gene: TRBJ1-5
CDR3nt: TGCAGTGCTAGAGATCTCAGCGGAGGAAATCAGCCCCAGCATTTT
CDR3aa: CSARDLSGGNQPQHF

d_gene: TRBD2
abundance: NA
v_gene: TRBV27
j_gene: TRBJ2-1
CDR3nt: TGTGCCAGCAGTCTAGCGGGAGGAAATAAGCAGTTCTTC
CDR3aa: CASSLAGGNKQFF

d_gene: TRBD1
abundance: many
v_gene: TRBV6-2/TRBV6-3
j_gene: TRBJ2-1
CDR3nt: TGTGCCAGCAGTTATCCCGGGACAGCCTCCAATGAGCAGTTCTTC
CDR3aa: CASSYPGTASNEQFF

d_gene: TRBD1
abundance: NA
v_gene: TRBV6-1
j_gene: TRBJ1-6
CDR3nt: TGTGCCACCCGGACAGGCCCCTCCTATAATTCACCCCTCCACTTT
CDR3aa: CATRTGPSYNSPLHF

d_gene: TRBD1
abundance: NA
v_gene: TRBV6-2/TRBV6-3
j_gene: TRBJ1-1
CDR3nt: TGTGCCAGCAGTCCACGGGGGACAGGGGGCTCTGAAGCTTTCTTT
CDR3aa: CASSPRGTGGSEAFF

d_gene: NA
abundance: NA
v_gene: TRBV2
j_gene: TRBJ1-2
CDR3nt: TGTGCCAGCAGTGCGCAGACAGGAGGCTATGGCTACACCTTC
CDR3aa: CASSAQTGGYGYTF

d_gene: NA
abundance: few
v_gene: TRBV20-1
j_gene: TRBJ2-1
CDR3nt: TGCAGTGCTAGTTTGGGCTACAATGAGCAGTTCTTC
CDR3aa: CSASLGYNEQFF

d_gene: NA
abundance: NA
v_gene: TRBV11-2
j_gene: TRBJ2-5
CDR3nt: TGTGCCAGCAGCTCCTCCGGGGGAGCCCAGTACTTC
CDR3aa: CASSSSGGAQYF

d_gene: NA
abundance: few
v_gene: TRBV6-1
j_gene: TRBJ2-2
CDR3nt: TGTGCCAGCAGTATCACACCGAACACCGGGGAGCTGTTTTTT
CDR3aa: CASSITPNTGELFF

d_gene: TRBD2
abundance: NA
v_gene: TRBV6-2/TRBV6-3
j_gene: TRBJ2-3
CDR3nt: TGTGCCAGCAGTTCCTCAGACGGACTAGTGTCGTATTTT
CDR3aa: CASSSSDGLVSYF

d_gene: TRBD1
abundance: NA
v_gene: TRBV6-7
j_gene: TRBJ1-1
CDR3nt: TGTGCCAGCAGATCGGACAGGGAGGTGATGTACACTGAAGCTTTCTTT
CDR3aa: CASRSDREVMYTEAFF

d_gene: NA
abundance: NA
v_gene: TRBV6-2/TRBV6-3
j_gene: TRBJ1-1
CDR3nt: TGTGCCAGCCGGGACGGACAGCTGATGAACACTGAAGCTCTCTTT
CDR3aa: CASRDGQLMNTEALF

d_gene: TRBD1
abundance: NA
v_gene: TRBV6-1
j_gene: TRBJ2-7
CDR3nt: TGTGCCAGCAGCCAGGGACAGAGCGAGCAGTACTTC
CDR3aa: CASSQGQSEQYF

d_gene: TRBD2
abundance: NA
v_gene: TRBV7-2
j_gene: TRBJ2-1
CDR3nt: TGTGCCAGCAGCCCCAGGACTAGAGGGTCCTACAATGAGCAGTTCTTC
CDR3aa: CASSPRTRGSYNEQFF

d_gene: NA
abundance: NA
v_gene: TRBV20-1
j_gene: TRBJ2-2
CDR3nt: TGCAGTGCTACTCGGGACCTCACCGGGGAGCTGTTTTTT
CDR3aa: CSATRDLTGELFF

d_gene: TRBD1
abundance: few
v_gene: TRBV27
j_gene: TRBJ2-7
CDR3nt: TGTGCCAGCAGTCAGGACAGGGATTCCTACGAGCAGTACTTC
CDR3aa: CASSQDRDSYEQYF

d_gene: TRBD2
abundance: NA
v_gene: TRBV20-1
j_gene: TRBJ2-5
CDR3nt: TGCAGTGCTAGCGGGGTAGCGGGGGGGTTTCAAGAGACCCAGTACTTC
CDR3aa: CSASGVAGGFQETQYF

d_gene: NA
abundance: once
v_gene: TRBV7-2
j_gene: TRBJ1-1
CDR3nt: TGTGCCCGCAGCCTGAGACGACAAGCCACTGAAGCTTTCTTT
CDR3aa: CARSLRRQATEAFF

d_gene: TRBD1
abundance: NA
v_gene: TRBV3-1
j_gene: TRBJ2-1
CDR3nt: TGTGCCAGCCGGACAGGGTCGGTTGATGAGCAGTTCTTC
CDR3aa: CASRTGSVDEQFF

d_gene: TRBD2
abundance: NA
v_gene: TRBV12-3/TRBV12-4
j_gene: TRBJ2-1
CDR3nt: TGTGCCAGCAGCCCCCGTTCTAGCGGGGGCTCAAACAATGAGCAGTTCTTC
CDR3aa: CASSPRSSGGSNNEQFF